This T cell receptor (beta chain) originates from a study of blood T cells in healthy people across ages. This clonotype was counted a few times. A J-beta primer mix and a sample-barcoded 5' primer were used in a second PCR of roughly 7 to 12 cycles. One entry per CDR3 protein results from TCRdb running MiXCR on the 5' RACE reads. The data hold around 1,900,000 distinct CDR3 sequences, with approximately 40% observed a single time. Germline-derived CDR1 and CDR2 are MGHDK and SYGVNS. The V gene lost 5 bases and the J gene lost 10 bases, with 20 bases spanning the gap. The CDR3 sequence is 15 residues long.

The receptor comes from a human donor in good health. The rearrangement links TRBV25-1 to TRBJ1-4; perhaps TRBD1 as D (5 bases). The sample consisted of blood. The CDR3 protein is CASSPFGVGAGKLFF. The CDR3 nucleotides read TGTGCCAGCAGTCCATTTGGTGTCGGGGCTGGAAAACTGTTTTTT.